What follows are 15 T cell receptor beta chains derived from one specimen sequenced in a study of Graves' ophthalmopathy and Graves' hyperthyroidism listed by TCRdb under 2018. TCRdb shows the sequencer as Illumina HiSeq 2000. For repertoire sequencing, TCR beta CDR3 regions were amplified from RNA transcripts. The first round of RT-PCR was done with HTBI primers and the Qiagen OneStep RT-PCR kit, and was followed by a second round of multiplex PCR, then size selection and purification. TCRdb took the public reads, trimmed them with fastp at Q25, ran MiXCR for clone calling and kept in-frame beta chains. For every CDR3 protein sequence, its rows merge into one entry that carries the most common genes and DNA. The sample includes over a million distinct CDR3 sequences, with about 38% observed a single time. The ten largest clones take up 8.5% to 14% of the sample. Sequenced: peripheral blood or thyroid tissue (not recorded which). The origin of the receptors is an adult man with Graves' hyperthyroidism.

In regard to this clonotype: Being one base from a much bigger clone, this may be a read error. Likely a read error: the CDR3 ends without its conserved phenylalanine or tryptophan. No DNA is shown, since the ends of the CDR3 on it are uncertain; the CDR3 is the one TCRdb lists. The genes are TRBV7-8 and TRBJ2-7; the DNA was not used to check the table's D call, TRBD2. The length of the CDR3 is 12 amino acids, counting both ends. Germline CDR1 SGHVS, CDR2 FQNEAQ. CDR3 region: CASSLEAGDTYL.

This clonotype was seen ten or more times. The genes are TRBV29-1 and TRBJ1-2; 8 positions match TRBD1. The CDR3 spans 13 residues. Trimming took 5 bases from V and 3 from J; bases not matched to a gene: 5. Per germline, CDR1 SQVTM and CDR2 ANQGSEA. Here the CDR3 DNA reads TGCAGCGTTAAATCGGACAGGGACTATGGCTACACCTTC. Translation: CSVKSDRDYGYTF.

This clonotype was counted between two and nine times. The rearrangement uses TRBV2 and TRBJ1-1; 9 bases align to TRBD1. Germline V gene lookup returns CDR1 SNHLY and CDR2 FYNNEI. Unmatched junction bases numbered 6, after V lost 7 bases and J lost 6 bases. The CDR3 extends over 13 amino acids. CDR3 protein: CASTGQGESEAFF. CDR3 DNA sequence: TGTGCCAGCACGGGACAGGGTGAATCTGAAGCTTTCTTT.

CDR3 amino acids: CASSTGFNEAFF. The CDR3 DNA is TGTGCCAGCTCGACAGGATTCAACGAAGCTTTCTTT. This chain links TRBV18 with TRBJ1-1; maybe TRBD1 (6 bases). V lost 6 bases, J lost 8 bases, and 13 bases lay in between. Germline-derived CDR1 and CDR2 are KGHSH and LQKENI. This CDR3 spans 12 amino acids.

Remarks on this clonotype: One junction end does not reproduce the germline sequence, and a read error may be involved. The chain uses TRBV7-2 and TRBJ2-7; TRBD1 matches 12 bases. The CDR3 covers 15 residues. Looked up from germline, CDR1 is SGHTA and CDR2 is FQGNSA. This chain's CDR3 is CVSSQGQGALYEQYF. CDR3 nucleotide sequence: TGTGTCAGCAGCCAGGGACAGGGGGCCCTATACGAGCAGTACTTC.

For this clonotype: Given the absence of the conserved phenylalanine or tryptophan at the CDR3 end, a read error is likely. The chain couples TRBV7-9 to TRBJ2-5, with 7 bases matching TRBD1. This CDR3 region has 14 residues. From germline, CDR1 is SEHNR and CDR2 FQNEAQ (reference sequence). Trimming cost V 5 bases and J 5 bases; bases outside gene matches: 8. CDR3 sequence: CASSPRQGLETQYV. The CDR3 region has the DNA TGTGCCAGCAGCCCCCGACAGGGTTTGGAGACCCAGTACGTC.

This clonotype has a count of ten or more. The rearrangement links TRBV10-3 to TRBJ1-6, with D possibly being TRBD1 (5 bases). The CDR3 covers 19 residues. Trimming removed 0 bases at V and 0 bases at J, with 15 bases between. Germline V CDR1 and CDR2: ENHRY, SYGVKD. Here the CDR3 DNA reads TGTGCCATCAGTGAGTCGATAAGACAGCAGAGCTCCTATAATTCACCCCTCCACTTT. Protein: CAISESIRQQSSYNSPLHF.

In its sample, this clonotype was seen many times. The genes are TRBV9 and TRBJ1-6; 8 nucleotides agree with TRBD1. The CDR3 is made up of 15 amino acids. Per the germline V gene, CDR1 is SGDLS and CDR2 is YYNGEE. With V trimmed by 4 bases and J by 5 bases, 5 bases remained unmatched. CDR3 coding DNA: TGTGCCAGCAGCACAGGACAGGGAAATAATTCACCCCTCCACTTT. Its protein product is CASSTGQGNNSPLHF.

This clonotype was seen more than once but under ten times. The CDR3 bases are TGCAGTGCTAGAGACGGGCAACTACAAGAGACCCAGTACTTC. Protein sequence: CSARDGQLQETQYF. The V call is TRBV20-1, the J call TRBJ2-5; unclear D gene. This CDR3 comprises 14 residues. CDR1 and CDR2 from the germline V gene are DFQATT and SNEGSKA (reference sequence). Trimming shortened V by 0 bases and J by 2 bases, and 10 bases separated the two germline ends.

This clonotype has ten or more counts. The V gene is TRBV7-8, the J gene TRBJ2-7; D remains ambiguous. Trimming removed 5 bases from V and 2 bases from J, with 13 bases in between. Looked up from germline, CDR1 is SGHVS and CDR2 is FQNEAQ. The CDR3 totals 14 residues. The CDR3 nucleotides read TGTGCCAGCAGCCCCAGCATGGATGCCTACGAGCAGTACTTC. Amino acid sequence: CASSPSMDAYEQYF.

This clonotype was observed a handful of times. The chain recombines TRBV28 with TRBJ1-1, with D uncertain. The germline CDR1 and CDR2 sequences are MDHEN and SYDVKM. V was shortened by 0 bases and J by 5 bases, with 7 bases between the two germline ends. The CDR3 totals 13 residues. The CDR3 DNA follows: TGTGCCAGCAGTTTATGGGGTGAAACTGAAGCTTTCTTT. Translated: CASSLWGETEAFF.

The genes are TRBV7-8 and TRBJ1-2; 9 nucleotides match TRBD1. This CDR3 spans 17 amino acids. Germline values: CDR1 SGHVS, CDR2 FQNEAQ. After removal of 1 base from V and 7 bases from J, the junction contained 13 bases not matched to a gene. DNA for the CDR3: TGTGCCAGCAGCTTAGTGAGAACGGACAGGGGCACTGGTGGCTACACCTTC. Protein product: CASSLVRTDRGTGGYTF.

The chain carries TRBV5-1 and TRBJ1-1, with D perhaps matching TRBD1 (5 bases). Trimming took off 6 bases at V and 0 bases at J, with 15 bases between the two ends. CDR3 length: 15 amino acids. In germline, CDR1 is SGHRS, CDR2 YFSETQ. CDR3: CASTFGGLMNTEAFF. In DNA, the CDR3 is TGCGCCAGCACCTTTGGGGGACTGATGAACACTGAAGCTTTCTTT. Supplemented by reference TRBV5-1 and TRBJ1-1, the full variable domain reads KAGVTQTPRYLIKTRGQQVTLSCSPISGHRSVSWYQQTPGQGLQFLFEYFSETQRNKGNFPGRFSGRQFSNSRSEMNVSTLELGDSALYLCASTFGGLMNTEAFFGQGTRLTVV.

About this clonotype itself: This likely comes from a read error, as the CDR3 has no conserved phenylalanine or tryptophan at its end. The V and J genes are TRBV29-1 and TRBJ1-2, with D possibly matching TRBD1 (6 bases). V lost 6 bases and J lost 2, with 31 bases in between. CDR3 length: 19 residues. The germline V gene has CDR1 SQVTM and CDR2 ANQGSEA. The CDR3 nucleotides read TGCAGCGTAGGATCCCCCTACGAGCAGAATCGGGACAACAACTATGGCTACACCGTC. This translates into CSVGSPYEQNRDNNYGYTV.

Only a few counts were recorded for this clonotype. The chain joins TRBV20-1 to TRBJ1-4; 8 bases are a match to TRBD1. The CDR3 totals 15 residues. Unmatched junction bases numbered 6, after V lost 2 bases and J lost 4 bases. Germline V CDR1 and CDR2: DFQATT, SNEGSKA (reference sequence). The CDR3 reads CSARQGALSNEKLFF. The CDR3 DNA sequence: TGCAGTGCTAGACAGGGGGCGCTGAGTAATGAAAAACTGTTTTTT.